The 10 T cell receptor beta chains below were found in one sample sequenced in a study of T cell repertoires in cytomegalovirus infection. MiXCR was run by TCRdb on the reads, yielding one entry per CDR3 protein. This table holds fewer than 550,000 distinct CDR3 sequences, approximately 15% found once. Sequencing input: CD8+ T cells from PBMCs. These receptors all come from a human donor in good health (CMV status not recorded). Some clones in this sample may be carry-over from other donors' samples.

This clonotype came up many times. The J gene is TRBJ2-1, the V gene TRBV27; 7 positions agree with TRBD2. Unmatched junction bases numbered 6, after V lost 5 bases and J lost 14 bases. CDR1 MNHEY and CDR2 SMNVEV come from the germline V gene (reference sequence). The CDR3 is 11 residues long. CDR3 protein: CASSPGLDKFF. The CDR3 DNA reads TGTGCCAGCAGTCCTGGACTAGATAAGTTCTTC.

This clonotype was seen at least ten times. Mismatch with germline at one junction end may stem from a read error. The chain combines TRBV7-7 with TRBJ2-2; 7 nucleotides agree with TRBD2. This CDR3 is built from 14 residues. CDR1 SSHAT and CDR2 FNYEAQ come from the germline V gene (reference sequence). CDR3 bases: TGTGCTAGCAGCTTGGGAGGGGAGAACGGGGAGCTGTTTTTT. Translating gives CASSLGGENGELFF.

This clonotype has only a few counts. The chain is built from TRBV24-1 and TRBJ2-1, with TRBD1 matching over 8 bases. V shed 3 bases and J 9 bases; nucleotides not matched to a gene: 6. The CDR3 spans 14 residues. Germline V gene lookup returns CDR1 KGHDR and CDR2 SFDVKD. CDR3 sequence (DNA): TGTGCCACCAGTGATCCTAAGACAGGGGTTGAGCAGTTCTTC. Amino acids: CATSDPKTGVEQFF.

This clonotype has only one observation. The V and J genes are TRBV20-1 and TRBJ2-7, with D unresolved. There are 14 residues in the CDR3. Germline V lookup: CDR1 DFQATT, CDR2 SNEGSKA (reference sequence). Trimming took 0 bases from V and 4 from J, leaving 13 bases between them. DNA for the CDR3: TGCAGTGCTAGAGATCGAGATGGTGTGTACGAGCAGTACTTC. Amino acid sequence: CSARDRDGVYEQYF.

Ten or more counts support this clonotype. The V gene is TRBV28, the J gene TRBJ2-1, with 12 positions matching TRBD1. The length of the CDR3 is 16 residues. Unmatched junction bases numbered 5, after V lost 6 bases and J lost 2 bases. Germline V gives CDR1 MDHEN, CDR2 SYDVKM. The CDR3 DNA reads as TGTGCCAGCAGGGGGGGGACAGGGGGCGCCTACAATGAGCAGTTCTTC. It yields the protein CASRGGTGGAYNEQFF.

The chain carries TRBV25-1 and TRBJ1-1; a possible D gene is TRBD1 (5 bases). The CDR3 loop spans 13 amino acids. Germline V gives CDR1 MGHDK, CDR2 SYGVNS. Deletions cut 4 bases from V and 4 bases from J, with 10 bases between. CDR3 amino acids: CASSAGLRTEAFF. DNA for the CDR3: TGTGCCAGCAGTGCAGGGTTACGCACTGAAGCTTTCTTT. The entire variable domain, with the rest obtained from reference TRBV25-1 and TRBJ1-1, is as follows: EADIYQTPRYLVIGTGKKITLECSQTMGHDKMYWYQQDPGMELHLIHYSYGVNSTEKGDLSSESTVSRIRTEHFPLTLESARPSHTSQYLCASSAGLRTEAFFGQGTRLTVV.

This clonotype came up many times. The chain is built from TRBV10-3 and TRBJ2-5; 10 positions agree with TRBD1. Germline assignment: CDR1 ENHRY and CDR2 SYGVKD. This CDR3 is built from 16 residues. The J segment lost 4 bases and the V segment lost 10 bases, leaving 15 bases of the junction unmatched. Here the CDR3 reads CATSGPGQGPTETQYF. CDR3 coding DNA: TGTGCCACCTCGGGACCGGGACAGGGGCCAACAGAGACCCAGTACTTC.

The chain links TRBV6-5 to TRBJ2-2; a possible D gene is TRBD1 (5 bases). Germline V CDR1 and CDR2: MNHEY, SVGAGI. CDR3 length equals 15 residues. The V end lost 7 bases, the J end lost 0 bases, and 12 bases lay between the germline ends. The DNA of the CDR3 is TGTGCCAGCACGGACACTACCTCGAACACCGGGGAGCTGTTTTTT. Translation: CASTDTTSNTGELFF.

This clonotype has a count of ten or more. The V gene is TRBV7-9, the J gene TRBJ2-7, with 9 bases fitting TRBD2. V was pared by 5 bases and J by 4 bases, with 9 bases of the junction left unmatched. The CDR3 spans 15 residues. Looked up from germline, CDR1 is SEHNR and CDR2 is FQNEAQ (reference sequence). The CDR3 DNA follows: TGTGCCAGCAGCCCCGTAGCGGGAGCGATGTACGAGCAGTACTTC. Translated: CASSPVAGAMYEQYF.

The V call is TRBV27, the J call TRBJ1-5; tentative D call: TRBD1 (5 bases). The CDR3 length is 14 residues. In germline, CDR1 is MNHEY, CDR2 SMNVEV (reference sequence). Trimming left V 3 bases short and J 4 bases short, with 10 bases between. The CDR3 nucleotides read TGTGCCAGCAGTTTGGGCAGGGAAAATCAGCCCCAGCATTTT. Its translation: CASSLGRENQPQHF.